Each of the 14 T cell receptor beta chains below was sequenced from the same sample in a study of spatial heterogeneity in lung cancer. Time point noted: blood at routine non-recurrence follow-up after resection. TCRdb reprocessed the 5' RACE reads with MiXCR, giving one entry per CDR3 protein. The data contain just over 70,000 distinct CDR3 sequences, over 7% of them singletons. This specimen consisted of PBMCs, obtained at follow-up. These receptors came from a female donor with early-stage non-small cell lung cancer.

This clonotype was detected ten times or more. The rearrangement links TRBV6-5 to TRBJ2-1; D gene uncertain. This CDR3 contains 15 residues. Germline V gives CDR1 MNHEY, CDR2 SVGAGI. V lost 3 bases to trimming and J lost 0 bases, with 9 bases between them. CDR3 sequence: CASSYGVSSYNEQFF. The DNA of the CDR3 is TGTGCCAGCAGTTATGGAGTGAGCTCCTACAATGAGCAGTTCTTC.

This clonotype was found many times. This CDR3 reads CASSQSGNQPQHF. The CDR3 nucleotides read TGTGCCAGCAGCCAATCGGGGAATCAGCCCCAGCATTTT. This chain uses TRBV3-1 with TRBJ1-5; D unclear. Germline values: CDR1 LGHDT, CDR2 YNNKEL (reference sequence). The CDR3 runs to 13 residues. Trimming stripped 2 bases from V and 4 bases from J, with 6 bases between.

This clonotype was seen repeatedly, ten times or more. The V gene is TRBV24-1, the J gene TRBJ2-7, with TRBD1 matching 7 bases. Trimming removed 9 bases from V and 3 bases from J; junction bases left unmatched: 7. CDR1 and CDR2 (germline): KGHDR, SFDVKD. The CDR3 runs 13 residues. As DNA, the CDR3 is TGTGCCACCCAGGGGGACACAGGCTACGAGCAGTACTTC. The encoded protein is CATQGDTGYEQYF.

Written as DNA, the CDR3 is TGCAGCGTTGAATCCTTAGATGGGGTGGCGAATGAGCAGTTCTTC. Translating it yields CSVESLDGVANEQFF. The genes are TRBV29-1 and TRBJ2-1; no clear D. The CDR3 spans 15 residues. Germline CDR1 SQVTM, CDR2 ANQGSEA. The V end was cut by 2 bases, the J end by 7 bases, with 18 bases between.

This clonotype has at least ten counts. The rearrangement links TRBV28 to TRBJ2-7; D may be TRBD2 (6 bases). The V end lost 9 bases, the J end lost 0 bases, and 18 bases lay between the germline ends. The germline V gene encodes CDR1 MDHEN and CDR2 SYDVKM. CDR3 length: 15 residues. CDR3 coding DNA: TGTGCCAGTCTAGGGACGACGGGAGCCTCCTACGAGCAGTACTTC. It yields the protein CASLGTTGASYEQYF. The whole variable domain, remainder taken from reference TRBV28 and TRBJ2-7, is DVKVTQSSRYLVKRTGEKVFLECVQDMDHENMFWYRQDPGLGLRLIYFSYDVKMKEKGDIPEGYSVSREKKERFSLILESASTNQTSMYLCASLGTTGASYEQYFGPGTRLTVT.

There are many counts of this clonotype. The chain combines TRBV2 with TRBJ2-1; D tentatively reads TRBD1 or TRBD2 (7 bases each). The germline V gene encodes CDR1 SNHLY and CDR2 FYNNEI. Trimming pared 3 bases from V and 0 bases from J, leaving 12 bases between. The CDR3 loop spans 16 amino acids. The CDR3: CASSEGGGFSYNEQFF. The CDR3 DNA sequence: TGTGCCAGCAGTGAGGGAGGGGGCTTCTCCTACAATGAGCAGTTCTTC.

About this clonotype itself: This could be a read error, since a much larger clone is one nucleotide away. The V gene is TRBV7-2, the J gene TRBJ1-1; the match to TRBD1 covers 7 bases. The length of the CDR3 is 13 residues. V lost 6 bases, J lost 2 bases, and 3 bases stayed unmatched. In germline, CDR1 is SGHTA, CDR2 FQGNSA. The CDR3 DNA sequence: TGTGCCAGCAGGCGGGACAGCAACACTGAAGCTTTCTTT. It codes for CASRRDSNTEAFF.

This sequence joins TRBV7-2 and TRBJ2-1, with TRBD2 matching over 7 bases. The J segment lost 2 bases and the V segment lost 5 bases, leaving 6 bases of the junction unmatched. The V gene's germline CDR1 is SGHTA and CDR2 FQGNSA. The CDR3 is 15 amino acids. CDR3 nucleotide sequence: TGTGCCAGCAGCCTATCTGGGGGGGCCTACAATGAGCAGTTCTTC. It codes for CASSLSGGAYNEQFF. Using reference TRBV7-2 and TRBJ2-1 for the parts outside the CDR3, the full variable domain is GAGVSQSPSNKVTEKGKDVELRCDPISGHTALYWYRQSLGQGLEFLIYFQGNSAPDKSGLPSDRFSAERTGGSVSTLTIQRTQQEDSAVYLCASSLSGGAYNEQFFGPGTRLTVL.

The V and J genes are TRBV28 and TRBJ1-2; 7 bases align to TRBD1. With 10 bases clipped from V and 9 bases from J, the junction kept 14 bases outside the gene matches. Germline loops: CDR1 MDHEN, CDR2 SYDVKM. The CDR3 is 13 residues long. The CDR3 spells CAIPGQSDTSYTF. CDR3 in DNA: TGTGCCATCCCGGGACAGTCCGATACCAGCTACACCTTC.

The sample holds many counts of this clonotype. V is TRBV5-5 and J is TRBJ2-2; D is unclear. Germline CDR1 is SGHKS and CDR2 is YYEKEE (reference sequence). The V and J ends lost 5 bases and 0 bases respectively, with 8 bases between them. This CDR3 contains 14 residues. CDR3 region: CASRHNTNTGELFF. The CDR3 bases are TGTGCCAGCAGACATAATACGAACACCGGGGAGCTGTTTTTT.

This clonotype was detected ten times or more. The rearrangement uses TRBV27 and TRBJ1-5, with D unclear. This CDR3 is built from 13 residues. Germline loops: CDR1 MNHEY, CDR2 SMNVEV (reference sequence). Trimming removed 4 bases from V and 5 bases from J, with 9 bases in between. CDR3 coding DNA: TGTGCCAGCAGTTCCTCGGGCTATCAGCCCCAGCATTTT. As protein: CASSSSGYQPQHF.

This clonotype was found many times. CDR3 sequence (DNA): TGCGCCAGCAGGGACGGTTCCTACAATGAGCAGTTCTTC. Translating gives CASRDGSYNEQFF. V usage is TRBV5-1 and J usage is TRBJ2-1; the D is unclear. CDR1 is SGHRS, CDR2 YFSETQ, per germline. With 5 bases removed from V and 1 base from J, the gap between germline ends came to 7 bases. CDR3 length equals 13 residues.

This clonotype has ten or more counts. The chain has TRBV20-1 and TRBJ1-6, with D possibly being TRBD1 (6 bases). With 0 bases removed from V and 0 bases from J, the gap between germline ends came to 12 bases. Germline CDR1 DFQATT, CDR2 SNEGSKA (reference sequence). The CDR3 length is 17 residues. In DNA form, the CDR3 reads TGCAGTGCTAGAGACCCGGGACAAACCTCCTATAATTCACCCCTCCACTTT. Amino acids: CSARDPGQTSYNSPLHF.

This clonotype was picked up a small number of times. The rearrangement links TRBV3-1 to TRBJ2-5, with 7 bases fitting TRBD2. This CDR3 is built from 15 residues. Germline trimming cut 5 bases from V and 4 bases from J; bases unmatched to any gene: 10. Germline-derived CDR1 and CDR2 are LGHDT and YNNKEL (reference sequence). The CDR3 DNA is TGTGCCAGCAGCTCCGAGCTAGCGGAGGGAGAGACCCAGTACTTC. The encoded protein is CASSSELAEGETQYF.